This TCR beta chain was identified in a study of shared clonotypes between healthy human individuals. Only CD45RO-negative cells positively selected for CCR7 counted as naive CD8 cells, so terminally differentiated effector memory CD45RA+ cells were excluded. Among the donors, all were Caucasian adults who lived in Nashville, Tennessee. V was cut by 10 bases and J by 7 bases, with 20 bases left in between. The CDR3 covers 14 residues. The germline gives CDR1 MNHEY, CDR2 SVGAGI. Sequencing was at deep level. Some clones are missing from TCRdb's copy, which holds only in-frame ones; the method was immunoSEQ multiplex PCR. This sample yields roughly 2.1 million clones, of which about 92% are seen a single time; 1.5% to 2% belongs to the top ten.

The sample was naive CD8+ T cells from PBMCs. This chain connects TRBV6-5 to TRBJ2-1; the D gene is possibly TRBD2 (6 bases). This clonotype originated in a young man in good health. Some clones in this sample may be carry-over from other donors' samples. Here the CDR3 DNA reads TGTGCCAACCTCGTGGAGGGTGATTTTAATGAGCAGTTCTTC. This encodes CANLVEGDFNEQFF.